The 18 T cell receptor beta chains below come from one sample, sequenced in a study of T cell changes during pregnancy in multiple sclerosis. Produced via immunoSEQ multiplex PCR; TCRdb's table is partial and in-frame only. The sample yields around 73,000 clones, roughly 92% seen once. Sequenced here: peripheral blood, sampled in the third trimester of pregnancy. The receptor source for this set is a female donor in good health, enrolled as a control in a pregnancy study.

The chain couples TRBV6-5 to TRBJ1-1; D is unclear. Germline loops: CDR1 MNHEY, CDR2 SVGAGI. This CDR3 spans 15 amino acids. Trimming cost V 6 bases and J 0 bases, with 14 bases left between them. CDR3 bases: TGTGCCAGCAGCCGAAGCTTACCATTGAACACTGAAGCTTTCTTT. Encoded protein: CASSRSLPLNTEAFF.

This chain uses TRBV7-9 with TRBJ2-1, with 7 bases matching TRBD2. CDR1 and CDR2 from the germline V gene are SEHNR and FQNEAQ (reference sequence). Losses at the gene ends were 3 bases for V and 7 bases for J; bases not matched to a gene: 12. This CDR3 is 16 amino acids long. The CDR3 DNA is TGTGCCAGCAGCTTTCCGCGGGCGGGAGATCTAAATGAGCAGTTCTTC. The encoded protein is CASSFPRAGDLNEQFF.

The chain uses TRBV27 and TRBJ1-2; 7 nucleotides align to TRBD1. Germline V gene sequence: CDR1 MNHEY, CDR2 SMNVEV (reference sequence). The CDR3 is 13 residues long. V was pared by 7 bases and J by 2 bases, with 4 bases of the junction left unmatched. In DNA form, the CDR3 reads TGTGCCAGCAACGGACAGGCAAACTATGGCTACACCTTC. Its translation: CASNGQANYGYTF.

The V and J genes are TRBV5-4 and TRBJ2-2; weak D call: TRBD1 (6 bases). V was trimmed by 0 bases and J by 5 bases, leaving 14 bases between them. Germline V CDR1 and CDR2: SGHNT, YYREEE (reference sequence). This CDR3 has 16 residues. The DNA of the CDR3 is TGTGCCAGCAGCTTGGCGGCAGGGGTGGTTACCGGGGAGCTGTTTTTT. This sequence encodes CASSLAAGVVTGELFF.

The V and J genes are TRBV5-1 and TRBJ2-3, with D maybe TRBD2 (6 bases). The CDR3 is 12 amino acids. Looked up from germline, CDR1 is SGHRS and CDR2 is YFSETQ. The V and J ends lost 4 bases and 6 bases respectively, with 9 bases between them. The CDR3 region is CASSRGLDTQYF. DNA for the CDR3: TGCGCCAGCAGCCGGGGGTTGGATACGCAGTATTTT.

The CDR3 here is CATSRDRAGNTIYF. The CDR3 DNA is TGTGCCACCAGCAGAGACAGGGCTGGAAACACCATATATTTT. The chain carries TRBV15 and TRBJ1-3, with D possibly matching TRBD1 (5 bases). The V and J ends lost 0 bases and 2 bases respectively, with 5 bases between them. The CDR3 contains 14 residues. Germline lookup yields CDR1 LNHNV and CDR2 YYDKDF (reference sequence).

The gene calls are TRBV5-1 and TRBJ1-6; the match to TRBD1 covers 10 bases. Germline CDR1 and CDR2: SGHRS and YFSETQ. This CDR3 comprises 14 residues. With 2 bases clipped from V and 10 bases from J, the junction kept 3 bases outside the gene matches. In DNA, the CDR3 is TGCGCCAGCAGCTTCGGGACAGGGGTATCACCCCTCCACTTT. Amino acids: CASSFGTGVSPLHF.

The chain joins TRBV7-9 to TRBJ1-6; D gene uncertain. The CDR3 totals 12 residues. The germline V and J ends were trimmed by 7 bases and 10 bases, with 11 bases remaining between them. The germline CDR1 and CDR2 sequences are SEHNR and FQNEAQ (reference sequence). The CDR3 is CASKGPGSPLHF. DNA for the CDR3: TGTGCCAGCAAAGGGCCGGGATCACCCCTCCACTTT.

This rearrangement joins TRBV6-6 to TRBJ2-7, with 7 bases fitting TRBD2. The V segment lost 7 bases and the J segment 0 bases; nucleotides outside the gene matches: 12. Germline CDR1 and CDR2: MNHNY and SVGAGI (reference sequence). This CDR3 has 16 residues. The CDR3 region has the DNA TGTGCCAGCACGGCGACTCTGGGGGGGAACTCCTACGAGCAGTACTTC. Its protein product is CASTATLGGNSYEQYF.

The rearrangement links TRBV6-4 to TRBJ2-1; TRBD2 agrees at 11 bases. Germline CDR1 reads MRHNA; CDR2 reads SNTAGT. The CDR3 runs to 16 residues. The junction had 4 bases not matched to a gene; V was cut back by 0 bases and J by 6 bases. CDR3 sequence: CASSDSRLAGSNEQFF. CDR3 bases: TGTGCCAGCAGTGACTCCCGACTAGCGGGAAGCAATGAGCAGTTCTTC.

This chain uses TRBV19 with TRBJ2-7; 9 bases are shared with TRBD1. V trimming: 4 bases; J trimming: 5 bases; junction bases outside the gene matches: 6. This CDR3 region has 14 residues. Looked up from germline, CDR1 is LNHDA and CDR2 is SQIVND (reference sequence). CDR3 amino acids: CASSSRQGDHEQYF. As DNA, the CDR3 is TGTGCCAGTAGTAGTAGACAGGGGGATCACGAGCAGTACTTC.

J is TRBJ1-6 and V is TRBV6-6; 8 bases map to TRBD1. Germline-derived CDR1 and CDR2 are MNHNY and SVGAGI (reference sequence). The V segment lost 5 bases and the J segment 5 bases; nucleotides outside the gene matches: 5. This CDR3 region has 15 residues. The CDR3 region has the DNA TGTGCCAGCAGTCCGCGGACAGGGAATAATTCACCCCTCCACTTT. Encoded protein: CASSPRTGNNSPLHF.

The J gene is TRBJ2-3, the V gene TRBV6-1; D remains unclear. Germline assignment: CDR1 MNHNS and CDR2 SASEGT. The V and J ends lost 3 bases and 0 bases respectively, with 7 bases between them. This CDR3 has 14 amino acids. CDR3 sequence reads: CASSDWRSTDTQYF. CDR3 DNA sequence: TGTGCCAGCAGTGATTGGAGAAGCACAGATACGCAGTATTTT.

This chain uses TRBV7-9 with TRBJ1-6; D possibly corresponds to TRBD1 (5 bases). From germline, CDR1 is SEHNR and CDR2 FQNEAQ (reference sequence). This CDR3 has 16 amino acids. Trimming shortened V by 4 bases and J by 7 bases, and 17 bases separated the two germline ends. In DNA, the CDR3 is TGTGCCAGCAGCTCCCTCGCGGGGGAGAGGAATTCACCCCTCCACTTT. It codes for CASSSLAGERNSPLHF.

The V gene is TRBV18, the J gene TRBJ1-3, with 11 bases matching TRBD1. CDR1 is KGHSH, CDR2 LQKENI, per germline. V gave up 3 bases and J gave up 1 base; unmatched junction bases: 2. CDR3 length: 16 residues. The CDR3 DNA is TGTGCCAGCTCACCCTGGGACAGGGGGTCTGGAAACACCATATATTTT. Translation gives CASSPWDRGSGNTIYF.

This clone was detected a few times. The V gene is TRBV10-1, the J gene TRBJ2-5; the match to TRBD1 covers 8 bases. V gave up 3 bases and J gave up 4 bases; unmatched junction bases: 7. The CDR3 sequence is 15 residues long. CDR1 is WNHNN, CDR2 SYGVQD, per germline (reference sequence). The CDR3 reads CASSESQGAGETQYF. Here the CDR3 DNA reads TGCGCCAGCAGTGAATCTCAGGGGGCCGGAGAGACCCAGTACTTC.

This clone has only one observation. The chain combines TRBV27 with TRBJ1-2, with D perhaps TRBD1 (6 bases). CDR3 size: 13 residues. Trimming removed 6 bases from V and 5 bases from J, with 13 bases in between. Germline V gene sequence: CDR1 MNHEY, CDR2 SMNVEV (reference sequence). Written as DNA, the CDR3 is TGTGCCAGCAGCAGGGGTGGAGTTTATGGCTACACCTTC. Translation gives CASSRGGVYGYTF.

Worth noting for this clone: Germline is not matched at one junction end, which may reflect a read error. The CDR3 DNA reads as TGCGCAGGAAATGTAGGGGTTAATGAAAAACTGTTTTTT. It specifies CAGNVGVNEKLFF. The chain has TRBV6-1 and TRBJ1-4, with a possible D match to TRBD1 (5 bases). Germline values: CDR1 MNHNS, CDR2 SASEGT. The CDR3 has 13 residues.